This T cell receptor (beta chain) was retrieved from a study of blood T cells in healthy people across ages. Overall study findings and caveats: Naive CD4+ cell counts and diversity both ran higher in long-lived than in aged donors.

Isolating PBMCs gave at least 6.5 million of these cells per sample. A second PCR, run for roughly 7 to 12 cycles, used a sample-barcoded 5' primer plus a J-beta primer mix. One entry per CDR3 protein results from TCRdb running MiXCR on the 5' RACE reads. The sample lists over 1,300,000 distinct CDR3 sequences, 59% seen once, with 6.7% in the top ten. In regard to this clonotype: Its antigen remains unknown. A read error may account for a junction end that differs from germline.

Sequencing used blood. The receptor comes from a man younger than 30 in good health.

CDR3 DNA sequence: TGTGCCAGCAGGGAAGGAGGGTCAACCTACAATGAGCAGTTCTTC. This codes for CASREGGSTYNEQFF. This sequence joins TRBV2 and TRBJ2-1, with D possibly matching TRBD2 (6 bases). From germline, CDR1 is SNHLY and CDR2 FYNNEI. The CDR3 loop spans 15 amino acids.